This T cell receptor beta chain was captured by sequencing in a study of cytomegalovirus exposure and HLA in healthy donors. The wider study: Of all 370 or so donors who were genotyped, roughly 81% belonged to the Caucasian-associated ancestry cluster. General study points: Prediction of most subjects' HLA-A and HLA-B alleles by TCR beta sequences was reportedly accurate. Sequencing depth roughly uniform across donors was assumed in presence/absence analyses.

The CDR3 sequence is 15 residues long. The V gene end was trimmed by 1 base and the J gene end by 3 bases; junction bases not matched to a gene: 1. Germline V gene sequence: CDR1 SGHRS, CDR2 YFSETQ. This clone has a handful of counts. The antigen is undetermined. PCR primers comprised 60 Vbeta and 13 Jbeta primers. Clones were sequenced by immunoSEQ multiplex PCR, and TCRdb holds only the in-frame ones, with some missing. The table includes roughly 120,000 clones, roughly 80% detected once. The V gene is TRBV5-1, the J gene TRBJ2-3; the match to TRBD2 covers 11 bases. The TCR was taken from a male donor in good health and CMV-seronegative. The sample taken for sequencing was PBMCs. The CDR3: CASSLRLAGTDTQYF. DNA for the CDR3: TGCGCCAGCAGCTTGCGACTAGCGGGAACAGATACGCAGTATTTT.